The clone carrying this T cell receptor beta chain has just a few counts. Each CDR3 protein gets one entry after TCRdb re-called the 5' RACE reads with MiXCR. The sample has almost 350,000 distinct CDR3 sequences, 20% to 25% seen once. These data originate in a study of T-cell memory formation after mild COVID-19. Study summary: TCR clusters were mostly donor specific.

This CDR3 has 14 residues. Trimming left V 8 bases short and J 1 base short, with 12 bases between. Germline lookup yields CDR1 MNHEY and CDR2 SVGAGI. The sequenced sample consisted of PBMCs or a T cell subset sorted from them (not recorded which). The chain has TRBV6-5 and TRBJ1-5; tentatively, D is TRBD1 (5 bases). The sequence was obtained from a young man who had mild COVID-19 (a few samples of this study predate the infection). Cell type and time point are not known. The CDR3 bases are TGTGCCAGCCGTCGGGGCCTCAGCAATCAGCCCCAGCATTTT. Amino acids: CASRRGLSNQPQHF.